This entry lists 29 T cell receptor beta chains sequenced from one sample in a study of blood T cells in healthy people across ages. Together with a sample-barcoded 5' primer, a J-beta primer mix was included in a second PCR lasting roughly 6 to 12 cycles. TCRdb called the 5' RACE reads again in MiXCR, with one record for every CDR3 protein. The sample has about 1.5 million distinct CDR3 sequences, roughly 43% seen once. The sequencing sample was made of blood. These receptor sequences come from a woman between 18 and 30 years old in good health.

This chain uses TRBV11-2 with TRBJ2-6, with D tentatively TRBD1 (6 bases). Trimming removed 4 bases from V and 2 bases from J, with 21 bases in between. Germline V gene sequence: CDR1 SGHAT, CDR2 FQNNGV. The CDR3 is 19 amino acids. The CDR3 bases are TGTGCCAGCAGCTGGAAGGGACAAGGCATCCGCCCTGGGGCCAACGTCCTGACTTTC. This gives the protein CASSWKGQGIRPGANVLTF.

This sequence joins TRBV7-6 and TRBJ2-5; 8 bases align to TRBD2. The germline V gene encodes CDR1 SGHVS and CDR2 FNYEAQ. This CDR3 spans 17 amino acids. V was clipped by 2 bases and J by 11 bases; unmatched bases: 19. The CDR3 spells CASSLPSGSLGMNEQYF. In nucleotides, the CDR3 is TGTGCCAGCAGCTTACCCAGCGGGAGCCTTGGCATGAATGAGCAGTACTTC.

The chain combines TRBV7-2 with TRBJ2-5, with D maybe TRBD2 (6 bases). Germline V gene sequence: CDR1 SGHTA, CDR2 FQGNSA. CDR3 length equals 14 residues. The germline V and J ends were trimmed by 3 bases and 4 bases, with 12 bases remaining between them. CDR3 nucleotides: TGTGCCAGCAGCTTGACCGGGAGTCGAGAGACCCAGTACTTC. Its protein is CASSLTGSRETQYF.

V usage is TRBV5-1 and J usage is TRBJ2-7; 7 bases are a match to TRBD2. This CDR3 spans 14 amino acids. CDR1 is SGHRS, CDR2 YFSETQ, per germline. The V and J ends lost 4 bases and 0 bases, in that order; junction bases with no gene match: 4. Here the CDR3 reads CASSRLATSYEQYF. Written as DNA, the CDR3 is TGCGCCAGCAGCCGACTAGCTACCTCCTACGAGCAGTACTTC.

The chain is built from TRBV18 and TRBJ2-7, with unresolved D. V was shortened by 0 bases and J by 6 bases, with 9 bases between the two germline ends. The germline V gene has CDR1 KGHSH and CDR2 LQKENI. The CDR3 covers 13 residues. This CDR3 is CASSPPVIPEQYF. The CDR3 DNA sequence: TGTGCCAGCTCACCACCGGTCATTCCCGAGCAGTACTTC.

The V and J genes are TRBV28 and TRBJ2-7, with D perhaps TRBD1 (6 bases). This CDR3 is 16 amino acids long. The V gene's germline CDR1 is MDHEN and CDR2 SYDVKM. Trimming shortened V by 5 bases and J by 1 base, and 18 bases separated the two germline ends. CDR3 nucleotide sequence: TGTGCCAGCAGTGGGGGCGTCGGGATACGATCCTACGAGCAGTACTTC. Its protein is CASSGGVGIRSYEQYF. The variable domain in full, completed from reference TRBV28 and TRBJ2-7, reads DVKVTQSSRYLVKRTGEKVFLECVQDMDHENMFWYRQDPGLGLRLIYFSYDVKMKEKGDIPEGYSVSREKKERFSLILESASTNQTSMYLCASSGGVGIRSYEQYFGPGTRLTVT.

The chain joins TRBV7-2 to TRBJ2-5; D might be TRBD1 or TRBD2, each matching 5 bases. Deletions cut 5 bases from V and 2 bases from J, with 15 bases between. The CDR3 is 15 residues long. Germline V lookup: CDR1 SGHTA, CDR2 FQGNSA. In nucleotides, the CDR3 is TGTGCCAGCAGCCCCCTGTGGGGGTCGCAAGAGACCCAGTACTTC. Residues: CASSPLWGSQETQYF.

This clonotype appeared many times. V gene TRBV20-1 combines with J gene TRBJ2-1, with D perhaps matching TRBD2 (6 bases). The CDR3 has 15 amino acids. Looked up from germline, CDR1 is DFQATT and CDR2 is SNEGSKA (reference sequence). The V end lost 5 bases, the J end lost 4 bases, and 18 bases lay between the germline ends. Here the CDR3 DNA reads TGCAGTGCTCAAGACCGGGACTCATTTTACAATGAGCAGTTCTTC. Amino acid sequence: CSAQDRDSFYNEQFF.

The CDR3 region has the DNA TGTGCCAGCAGTACCCGGGTGAGGGAAAAACTGTTTTTT. Its translation is CASSTRVREKLFF. The chain links TRBV27 to TRBJ1-4, with D unresolved. The CDR3 is 13 amino acids. Germline V CDR1 and CDR2: MNHEY, SMNVEV (reference sequence). V was cut by 5 bases and J by 8 bases, with 12 bases left in between.

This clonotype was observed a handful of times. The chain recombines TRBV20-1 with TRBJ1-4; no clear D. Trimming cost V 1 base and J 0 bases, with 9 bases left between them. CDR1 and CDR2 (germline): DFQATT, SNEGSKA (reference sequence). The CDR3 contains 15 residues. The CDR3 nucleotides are TGCAGTGCTAGAGTTGGACCTGCAACTAATGAAAAACTGTTTTTT. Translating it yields CSARVGPATNEKLFF.

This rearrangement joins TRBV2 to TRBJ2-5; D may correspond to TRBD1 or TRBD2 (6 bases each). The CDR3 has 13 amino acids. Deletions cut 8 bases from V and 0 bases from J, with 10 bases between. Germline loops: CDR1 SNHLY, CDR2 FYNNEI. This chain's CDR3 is CASWGANQETQYF. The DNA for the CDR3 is TGTGCCAGCTGGGGGGCCAACCAAGAGACCCAGTACTTC.

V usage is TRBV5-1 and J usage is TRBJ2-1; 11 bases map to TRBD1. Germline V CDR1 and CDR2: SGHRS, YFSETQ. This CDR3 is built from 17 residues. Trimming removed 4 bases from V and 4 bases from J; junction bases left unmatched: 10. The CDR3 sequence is CASSGRDRGCSYNEQFF. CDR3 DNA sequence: TGCGCCAGCAGCGGAAGGGACAGGGGGTGTTCTTACAATGAGCAGTTCTTC.

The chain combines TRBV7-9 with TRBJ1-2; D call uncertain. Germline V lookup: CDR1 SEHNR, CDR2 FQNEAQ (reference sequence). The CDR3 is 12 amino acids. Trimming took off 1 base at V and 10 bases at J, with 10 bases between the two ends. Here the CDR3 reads CASSLEVLPYTF. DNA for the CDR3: TGTGCCAGCAGCTTAGAAGTTCTCCCCTACACCTTC.

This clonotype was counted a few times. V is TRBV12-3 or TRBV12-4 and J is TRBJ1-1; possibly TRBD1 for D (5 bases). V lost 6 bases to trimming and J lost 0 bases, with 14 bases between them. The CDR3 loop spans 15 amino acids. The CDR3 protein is CASRDWGLMNTEAFF. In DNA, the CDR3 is TGTGCCAGCAGGGACTGGGGACTCATGAACACTGAAGCTTTCTTT.

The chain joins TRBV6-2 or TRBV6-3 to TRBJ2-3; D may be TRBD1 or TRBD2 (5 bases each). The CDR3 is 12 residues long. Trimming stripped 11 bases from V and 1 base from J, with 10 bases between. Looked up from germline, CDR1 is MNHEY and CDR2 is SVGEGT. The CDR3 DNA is TGTGCCCTCGGGACGGGCACAGATACGCAGTATTTT. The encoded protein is CALGTGTDTQYF.

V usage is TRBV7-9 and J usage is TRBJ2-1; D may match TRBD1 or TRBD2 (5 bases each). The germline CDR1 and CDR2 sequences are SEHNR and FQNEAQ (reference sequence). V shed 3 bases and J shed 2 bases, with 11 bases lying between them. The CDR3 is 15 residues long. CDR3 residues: CASSFRDGAYNEQFF. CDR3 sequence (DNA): TGTGCCAGCAGCTTCCGGGACGGAGCCTACAATGAGCAGTTCTTC.

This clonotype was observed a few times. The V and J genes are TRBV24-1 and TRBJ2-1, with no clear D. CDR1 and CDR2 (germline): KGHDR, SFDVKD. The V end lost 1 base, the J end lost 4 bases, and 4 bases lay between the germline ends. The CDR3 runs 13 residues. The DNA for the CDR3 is TGTGCCACCAGTGATTTTTTGTACAATGAGCAGTTCTTC. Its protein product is CATSDFLYNEQFF.

CDR3 bases: TGCGCCAGCAGCTTTGTGACTGCACAAGAGACCCAGTACTTC. Translation gives CASSFVTAQETQYF. The chain employs TRBV5-1 and TRBJ2-5, with D uncertain. This CDR3 spans 14 amino acids. The germline V gene encodes CDR1 SGHRS and CDR2 YFSETQ. Trimming removed 2 bases from V and 2 bases from J, with 10 bases in between.

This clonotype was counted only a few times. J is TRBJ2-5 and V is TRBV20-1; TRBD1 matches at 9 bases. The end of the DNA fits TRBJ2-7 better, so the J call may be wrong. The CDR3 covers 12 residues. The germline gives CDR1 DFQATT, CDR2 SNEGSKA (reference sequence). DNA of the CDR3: TGCAGTGCCCTGACAGGGGGATCCGAGCAGTACTTC. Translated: CSALTGGSEQYF.

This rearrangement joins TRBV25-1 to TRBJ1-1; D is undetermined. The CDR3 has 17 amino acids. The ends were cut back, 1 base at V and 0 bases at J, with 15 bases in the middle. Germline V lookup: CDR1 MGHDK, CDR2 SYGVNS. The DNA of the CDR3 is TGTGCCAGCAGTGAATGGAGGAGCGAGACGATGAACACTGAAGCTTTCTTT. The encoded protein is CASSEWRSETMNTEAFF.

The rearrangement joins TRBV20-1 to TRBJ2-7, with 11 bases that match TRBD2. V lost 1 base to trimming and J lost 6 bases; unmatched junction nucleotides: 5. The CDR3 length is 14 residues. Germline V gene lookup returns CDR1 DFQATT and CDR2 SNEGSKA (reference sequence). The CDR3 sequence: CSARGYSGGVEQYF. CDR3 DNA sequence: TGCAGTGCTAGAGGTTATAGCGGGGGGGTCGAGCAGTACTTC.

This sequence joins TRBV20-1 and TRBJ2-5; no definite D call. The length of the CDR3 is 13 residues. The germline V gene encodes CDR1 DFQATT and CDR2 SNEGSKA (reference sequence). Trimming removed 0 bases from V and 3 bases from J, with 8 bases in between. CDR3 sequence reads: CSARDTVEETQYF. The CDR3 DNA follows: TGCAGTGCTAGAGATACAGTCGAAGAGACCCAGTACTTC.

The CDR3 reads CASSSGTDPTYNEQFF. CDR3 in DNA: TGCGCCAGCAGTTCTGGTACAGACCCGACTTACAATGAGCAGTTCTTC. The chain joins TRBV5-1 to TRBJ2-1; D is ambiguous. Germline V gene sequence: CDR1 SGHRS, CDR2 YFSETQ. V lost 5 bases and J 4 bases, leaving 19 bases between the germline ends. This CDR3 region has 16 residues.

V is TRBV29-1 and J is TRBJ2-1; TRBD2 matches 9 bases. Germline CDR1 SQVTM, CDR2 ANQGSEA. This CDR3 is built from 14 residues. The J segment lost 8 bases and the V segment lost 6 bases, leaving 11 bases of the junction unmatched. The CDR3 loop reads CSVWRAGGADEQFF. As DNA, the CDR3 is TGCAGCGTATGGAGGGCGGGGGGGGCCGATGAGCAGTTCTTC.

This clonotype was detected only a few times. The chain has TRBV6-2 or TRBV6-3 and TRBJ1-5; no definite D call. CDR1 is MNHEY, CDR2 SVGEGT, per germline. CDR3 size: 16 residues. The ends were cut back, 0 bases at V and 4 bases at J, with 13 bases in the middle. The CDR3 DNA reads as TGTGCCAGCAGTTACTCATATGTGACCTCAAATCAGCCCCAGCATTTT. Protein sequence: CASSYSYVTSNQPQHF.

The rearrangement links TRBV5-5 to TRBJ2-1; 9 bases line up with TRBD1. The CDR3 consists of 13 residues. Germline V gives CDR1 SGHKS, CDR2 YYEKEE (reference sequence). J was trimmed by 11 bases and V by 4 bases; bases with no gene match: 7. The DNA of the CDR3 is TGTGCCAGCAGCCCCGCCGGGACAGGGCAGCAGTTCTTC. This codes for CASSPAGTGQQFF.

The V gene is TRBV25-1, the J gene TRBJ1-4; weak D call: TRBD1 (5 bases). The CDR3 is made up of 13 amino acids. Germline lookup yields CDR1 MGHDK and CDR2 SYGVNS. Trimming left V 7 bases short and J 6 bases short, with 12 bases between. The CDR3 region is CASTGLGDEKLFF. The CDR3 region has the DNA TGTGCCAGCACGGGACTTGGGGATGAAAAACTGTTTTTT. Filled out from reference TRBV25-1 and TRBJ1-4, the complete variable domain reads EADIYQTPRYLVIGTGKKITLECSQTMGHDKMYWYQQDPGMELHLIHYSYGVNSTEKGDLSSESTVSRIRTEHFPLTLESARPSHTSQYLCASTGLGDEKLFFGSGTQLSVL.

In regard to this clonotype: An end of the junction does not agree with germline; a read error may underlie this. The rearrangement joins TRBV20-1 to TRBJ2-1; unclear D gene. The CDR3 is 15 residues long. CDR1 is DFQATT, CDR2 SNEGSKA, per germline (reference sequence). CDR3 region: CSARDGRSLYNEQFF. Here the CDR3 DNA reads TGCAGTGCTAGAGATGGCAGATCACTTTACAATGAGCAATTCTTC.

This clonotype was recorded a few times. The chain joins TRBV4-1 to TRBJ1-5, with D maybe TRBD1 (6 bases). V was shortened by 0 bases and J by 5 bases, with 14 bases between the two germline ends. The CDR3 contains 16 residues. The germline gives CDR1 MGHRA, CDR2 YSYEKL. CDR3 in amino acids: CASSQDHHGGDQPQHF. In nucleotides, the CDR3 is TGCGCCAGCAGCCAAGATCATCACGGGGGCGATCAGCCCCAGCATTTT.